This entry lists 18 T cell receptor beta chains sequenced from one sample in a study of blood T cell repertoires in COVID-19. Libraries were prepared by immunoSEQ multiplex PCR; TCRdb keeps only in-frame clonotypes and omits some of them. This table holds about 270,000 clones, approximately 91% found once. The specimen sequenced was PBMCs or T cells enriched from blood (not recorded which). The source is a woman in her forties with acute COVID-19.

V usage is TRBV6-2 or TRBV6-3 and J usage is TRBJ1-1; 7 bases align to TRBD1. V lost 5 bases and J lost 6; bases outside the gene matches: 9. The CDR3 is 14 amino acids. Germline V gene sequence: CDR1 MNHEY, CDR2 SVGEGT. The CDR3 DNA sequence: TGTGCCAGCAGTAGACCACCGGGACAGTCTGAAGCTTTCTTT. Translated, it gives CASSRPPGQSEAFF.

The rearrangement links TRBV7-9 to TRBJ2-5; 14 bases are a match to TRBD2. The CDR3 consists of 17 residues. V shed 5 bases and J 5 bases; nucleotides not matched to a gene: 10. Looked up from germline, CDR1 is SEHNR and CDR2 is FQNEAQ (reference sequence). CDR3 in DNA: TGTGCCAGCAGCAGTGGGACTAGCGGGAGACATGGGGAGACCCAGTACTTC. Its translation is CASSSGTSGRHGETQYF.

The gene calls are TRBV28 and TRBJ1-6; D uncertain. The V and J ends lost 3 bases and 7 bases respectively, with 10 bases between them. CDR1 is MDHEN, CDR2 SYDVKM, per germline. This CDR3 spans 14 amino acids. CDR3 protein: CASSFGNLNSPLHF. The CDR3, as DNA: TGTGCCAGCAGTTTCGGGAACCTCAATTCACCCCTCCACTTT.

The chain combines TRBV19 with TRBJ1-5; D gene uncertain. V lost 7 bases, J lost 0 bases, and 7 bases lay in between. Germline V gene lookup returns CDR1 LNHDA and CDR2 SQIVND (reference sequence). The length of the CDR3 is 13 residues. The CDR3 loop reads CASTWHSNQPQHF. The CDR3 nucleotides are TGTGCCAGTACTTGGCATAGCAATCAGCCCCAGCATTTT.

The V and J genes are TRBV4-1 and TRBJ1-5; TRBD1 aligns across 8 bases. J was trimmed by 5 bases and V by 2 bases; bases with no gene match: 8. The CDR3 loop spans 16 amino acids. Germline V gene sequence: CDR1 MGHRA, CDR2 YSYEKL. CDR3 in amino acids: CASSQSGQGRYQPQHF. CDR3 DNA sequence: TGCGCCAGCAGCCAATCTGGACAGGGCAGATATCAGCCCCAGCATTTT.

Comments on this clone: Within the sample, other DNA sequences also encode this same CDR3. The chain recombines TRBV6-5 with TRBJ1-2; the match to TRBD1 covers 7 bases. Trimming at V came to 8 bases and at J to 8 bases, leaving 5 bases not matched to a gene. Germline CDR1 and CDR2: MNHEY and SVGAGI. This CDR3 spans 11 amino acids. CDR3 bases: TGTGCCAGCGGGCAGGGGGGCGGCTACACCTTC. Amino acid sequence: CASGQGGGYTF.

This chain joins TRBV7-9 and TRBJ2-3; the match to TRBD2 covers 11 bases. The germline CDR1 and CDR2 sequences are SEHNR and FQNEAQ (reference sequence). The trim removed 5 bases at V and 3 bases at J, leaving 10 bases unmatched. This CDR3 region has 17 residues. The CDR3 here is CASSPQIVAGGTDTQYF. DNA of the CDR3: TGTGCCAGCAGCCCACAAATTGTAGCGGGAGGGACAGATACGCAGTATTTT.

The CDR3 reads CASSLDSFYDTQYF. The CDR3 nucleotides read TGCGCCAGCAGCTTGGACTCTTTCTACGATACGCAGTATTTT. This chain uses TRBV5-1 with TRBJ2-3; D remains unclear. V was cut by 0 bases and J by 6 bases, with 11 bases left in between. The germline gives CDR1 SGHRS, CDR2 YFSETQ. This CDR3 has 14 amino acids.

The CDR3 loop is CATDYFGQAFF. CDR3 sequence (DNA): TGTGCCACCGACTACTTCGGGCAAGCTTTCTTT. The chain links TRBV27 to TRBJ1-1; no clear D. From germline, CDR1 is MNHEY and CDR2 SMNVEV (reference sequence). Trimming removed 10 bases from V and 9 bases from J, with 15 bases in between. This CDR3 comprises 11 residues.

This clone was seen a single time. The rearrangement joins TRBV5-1 to TRBJ2-2; tentative D call: TRBD1 (6 bases). Germline V gene sequence: CDR1 SGHRS, CDR2 YFSETQ. V was pared by 3 bases and J by 1 base, with 7 bases between. The CDR3 contains 14 residues. CDR3 in amino acids: CASSSGQNTGELFF. The DNA for the CDR3 is TGCGCCAGCAGCTCGGGACAGAACACCGGGGAGCTGTTTTTT.

The chain employs TRBV28 and TRBJ1-5; 7 nucleotides line up with TRBD1. Germline V gives CDR1 MDHEN, CDR2 SYDVKM. This CDR3 spans 14 amino acids. V lost 7 bases and J lost 5; bases outside the gene matches: 8. CDR3 DNA sequence: TGTGCCAGCACCGCAGGGACAGTATATCAGCCCCAGCATTTT. Translation gives CASTAGTVYQPQHF.

This clone was picked up one time. V is TRBV19 and J is TRBJ1-1; D gene uncertain. Germline CDR1 LNHDA, CDR2 SQIVND (reference sequence). The CDR3 is 15 amino acids. The V end lost 7 bases, the J end lost 0 bases, and 15 bases lay between the germline ends. CDR3 protein: CASIRARGLNTEAFF. CDR3 in DNA: TGTGCCAGTATTAGAGCGAGAGGGTTGAACACTGAAGCTTTCTTT.

The chain has TRBV7-3 and TRBJ2-2; a possible D gene is TRBD1 (6 bases). The V end was cut by 7 bases, the J end by 6 bases, with 9 bases between. CDR3 length: 12 residues. The germline V gene has CDR1 SGHTA and CDR2 FQGTGA. CDR3 in DNA: TGTGCCAGCACAGGGACACCCGGGGAGCTGTTTTTT. It codes for CASTGTPGELFF.

The rearrangement uses TRBV19 and TRBJ2-1; 11 positions agree with TRBD2. Germline CDR1 LNHDA, CDR2 SQIVND (reference sequence). The ends lost 5 bases at V and 15 bases at J; junction bases unmatched: 6. The CDR3 spans 12 residues. CDR3 DNA: TGTGCCAGTAGTTTTTCTAGCGGGAGGTCGTTCTTC. Translation: CASSFSSGRSFF. Variable domain in full (rest from reference TRBV19 and TRBJ2-1): DGGITQSPKYLFRKEGQNVTLSCEQNLNHDAMYWYRQDPGQGLRLIYYSQIVNDFQKGDIAEGYSVSREKKESFPLTVTSAQKNPTAFYLCASSFSSGRSFFGPGTRLTVL.

The rearrangement links TRBV12-3 or TRBV12-4 to TRBJ1-1; D not resolved. The CDR3 totals 13 residues. V shed 5 bases and J shed 3 bases, with 10 bases lying between them. The CDR3 coding sequence is TGTGCCAGCAGTGCCCCCGGTTACACTGAAGCTTTCTTT. It yields the protein CASSAPGYTEAFF.

The chain is built from TRBV12-3 or TRBV12-4 and TRBJ1-2; 7 bases match TRBD1. The CDR3 sequence is 13 residues long. V shed 5 bases and J 4 bases; nucleotides not matched to a gene: 4. The CDR3 region is CASSPDRVYGYTF. The DNA of the CDR3 is TGTGCCAGCAGTCCCGACAGGGTCTATGGCTACACCTTC.

The gene calls are TRBV7-2 and TRBJ2-3; 12 bases fit TRBD2. The length of the CDR3 is 15 residues. Germline-derived CDR1 and CDR2 are SGHTA and FQGNSA. J gave up 5 bases and V 4 bases, and 4 bases lay outside the gene matches. The CDR3 loop is CASSSLAGGIDTQYF. The CDR3 bases are TGTGCCAGCAGCTCACTAGCGGGGGGCATAGATACGCAGTATTTT.

The chain has TRBV5-1 and TRBJ1-6; tentative D call: TRBD1 (5 bases). V was trimmed by 0 bases and J by 9 bases, leaving 13 bases between them. CDR1 is SGHRS, CDR2 YFSETQ, per germline. The CDR3 contains 15 residues. The CDR3 protein is CASSLVSGSGSPLHF. The CDR3 bases are TGCGCCAGCAGCTTGGTTTCAGGGTCGGGTTCACCCCTCCACTTT.